The 10 T cell receptor beta chains listed next were all sequenced from one sample in a study of cytomegalovirus exposure and HLA in healthy donors. It was with 60 Vbeta and 13 Jbeta primers that the PCR ran. Clones were read by immunoSEQ multiplex PCR, and TCRdb kept only the in-frame ones, dropping some. The sample has around 200,000 clones; the top ten hold over 0.75%. Sequenced input: PBMCs. These receptors all stem from a woman aged 25 to 45 in good health and CMV-seropositive.

The chain joins TRBV28 to TRBJ2-5; perhaps TRBD1 as D (5 bases). The DNA end favors TRBJ2-7, so the J call may be wrong. Germline CDR1 reads MDHEN; CDR2 reads SYDVKM. The CDR3 loop spans 15 amino acids. CDR3 nucleotides: TGTGCCACGATTCCCCCGACAGCGTTTTCCTACGAGCAGTACTTC. Protein: CATIPPTAFSYEQYF.

A note on this clone: The sample holds other DNA sequences that translate to the same CDR3. The chain has TRBV18 and TRBJ1-3; 7 bases fit TRBD1. This CDR3 contains 16 residues. V was pared by 6 bases and J by 1 base, with 9 bases of the junction left unmatched. Germline V gene lookup returns CDR1 KGHSH and CDR2 LQKENI. CDR3 bases: TGTGCCAGCTCTTCACAGGGGCGAGGATCTGGAAACACCATATATTTT. The encoded protein is CASSSQGRGSGNTIYF. Complete variable domain (other parts from reference TRBV18 and TRBJ1-3): NAGVMQNPRHLVRRRGQEARLRCSPMKGHSHVYWYRQLPEEGLKFMVYLQKENIIDESGMPKERFSAEFPKEGPSILRIQQVVRGDSAAYFCASSSQGRGSGNTIYFGEGSWLTVV.

For the CDR3, the DNA is TGTGCCAGCAGTTACTCGAAGGGGGGGTCCTACGAGCAGTACTTC. Protein: CASSYSKGGSYEQYF. This rearrangement joins TRBV6-5 to TRBJ2-7, with D perhaps TRBD2 (7 bases). Germline CDR1 and CDR2: MNHEY and SVGAGI. The ends were cut back, 0 bases at V and 1 base at J, with 10 bases in the middle. The CDR3 length is 15 residues.

The rearrangement uses TRBV19 and TRBJ2-1, with TRBD2 matching 8 bases. V trimming: 3 bases; J trimming: 12 bases; junction bases outside the gene matches: 13. The CDR3 covers 15 residues. Germline V CDR1 and CDR2: LNHDA, SQIVND (reference sequence). The CDR3 sequence: CASSMLKGLGPGQFF. Written as DNA, the CDR3 is TGTGCCAGTAGTATGTTGAAGGGACTAGGCCCCGGGCAGTTCTTC.

This chain connects TRBV6-5 to TRBJ1-5; no reliable D call. The CDR3 covers 13 residues. Deletions cut 2 bases from V and 1 base from J, with 3 bases between. Germline V lookup: CDR1 MNHEY, CDR2 SVGAGI. DNA of the CDR3: TGTGCCAGCAGTTACCGGAGCAATCAGCCCCAGCATTTT. This encodes CASSYRSNQPQHF.

In the case of this clone: Within the sample, other DNA sequences also encode this same CDR3. This chain links TRBV6-5 with TRBJ1-2; a possible D gene is TRBD1 (5 bases). In germline, CDR1 is MNHEY, CDR2 SVGAGI. Trimming took 0 bases from V and 3 from J, leaving 11 bases between them. The CDR3 consists of 15 residues. The CDR3 DNA follows: TGTGCCAGCAGTTACTCGACCGGGGGTGACTATGGCTACACCTTC. Translated, it gives CASSYSTGGDYGYTF.

The chain combines TRBV6-5 with TRBJ2-3; 9 nucleotides align to TRBD1. The CDR3 has 12 amino acids. With 2 bases clipped from V and 12 bases from J, the junction kept 3 bases outside the gene matches. Germline V gene sequence: CDR1 MNHEY, CDR2 SVGAGI. The CDR3 loop is CASSYGQGFQYF. The CDR3 bases are TGTGCCAGCAGTTACGGACAGGGGTTTCAGTATTTT.

The chain uses TRBV5-1 and TRBJ2-3; TRBD2 matches at 7 bases. The V segment lost 5 bases and the J segment 3 bases; nucleotides outside the gene matches: 15. This CDR3 region has 17 residues. Germline V gives CDR1 SGHRS, CDR2 YFSETQ. CDR3 nucleotides: TGCGCCAGCAGGGGCTCTTCGTCGGGAGGTCTAACAGATACGCAGTATTTT. Protein sequence: CASRGSSSGGLTDTQYF.

V gene TRBV6-5 combines with J gene TRBJ1-1; no reliable D call. The germline V gene encodes CDR1 MNHEY and CDR2 SVGAGI. CDR3 length equals 13 residues. V was shortened by 8 bases and J by 1 base, with 11 bases between the two germline ends. The CDR3 nucleotides read TGTGCCAGCCGCGACACCCCGAACACTGAAGCTTTCTTT. Encoded protein: CASRDTPNTEAFF.

The gene calls are TRBV21-1 and TRBJ2-4; TRBD1, the table's D call, was not compared with the DNA. TRBV21-1 is designated a pseudogene. This CDR3 has 18 amino acids. The DNA for the CDR3 is TGTGCCAGCAGCAAATCCGGGACAAAGGGTATAGTCTGGGACATTCAGTACTTC. As protein: CASSKSGTKGIVWDIQYF.